Presented here are 13 T cell receptor beta chains from one specimen sequenced in a study of low-dose radiotherapy and immunotherapy resistance in tumors. Time point indicated: after trial treatment. Treatment defined: LDRT plus nivolumab, ipilimumab, low-dose cyclophosphamide and aspirin (RACIN trial). First-strand cDNA relied on TRAV- and TRBV-specific primers spanning alpha and beta chains. TCRs were put through approximately 20 PCR cycles of amplification with Phusion. A constant-region primer and the V-primer adapter served as the primer pair. In TCRdb, the reads were re-called with MiXCR into one record per CDR3 protein. The sample has 39,000 or so distinct CDR3 sequences, about a fifth seen once. The starting material was PBMCs, obtained after low-dose radiotherapy plus immunotherapy. These receptors all stem from a female donor with ovarian cancer.

This clonotype was counted many times. The chain employs TRBV5-1 and TRBJ2-1; D unclear. Germline V gene lookup returns CDR1 SGHRS and CDR2 YFSETQ. This CDR3 spans 13 amino acids. Trimming stripped 3 bases from V and 4 bases from J, with 8 bases between. CDR3: CASSSAAYNEQFF. The CDR3 nucleotides read TGCGCCAGCAGCTCTGCGGCTTACAATGAGCAGTTCTTC.

In regard to this clonotype: This is likely an artifact of a read error, given a far larger clone one base away. The genes are TRBV6-8 and TRBJ1-5; 7 nucleotides agree with TRBD1. V dropped 5 bases and J dropped 4; count of bases not matched to a gene: 8. The CDR3 runs to 15 residues. In germline, CDR1 is MNHGY, CDR2 SAAAGT. The CDR3 sequence is CASSLTGLSNQPQHF. In DNA, the CDR3 is TGTGCCAGCAGTCTGACAGGGCTCTCAAATCAGCCCCAGCATTTT.

The genes are TRBV2 and TRBJ1-6; 8 nucleotides match TRBD1. Per germline, CDR1 SNHLY and CDR2 FYNNEI. This CDR3 has 15 amino acids. With V trimmed by 6 bases and J by 7 bases, 8 bases remained unmatched. CDR3 coding DNA: TGTGCCAGCAGCGCGACAGGGGTTAAGAATTCACCCCTCCACTTT. It specifies CASSATGVKNSPLHF.

This clonotype was counted ten times or more. The genes are TRBV29-1 and TRBJ1-1; D call uncertain. Germline CDR1 and CDR2: SQVTM and ANQGSEA. With 4 bases removed from V and 0 bases from J, the gap between germline ends came to 6 bases. This CDR3 is 12 amino acids long. This chain's CDR3 is CSVGLMNTEAFF. CDR3 coding DNA: TGCAGCGTTGGGCTCATGAACACTGAAGCTTTCTTT.

In its sample, this clonotype was seen a few times. The genes are TRBV2 and TRBJ1-1, with unresolved D. The ends were cut back, 3 bases at V and 7 bases at J, with 6 bases in the middle. In germline, CDR1 is SNHLY, CDR2 FYNNEI. This CDR3 comprises 11 residues. The CDR3 sequence is CASSDSLEAFF. For the CDR3, the DNA is TGTGCCAGCAGTGACAGCCTTGAAGCTTTCTTT.

The rearrangement links TRBV29-1 to TRBJ2-5; maybe TRBD2 (5 bases). The CDR3 has 12 residues. The germline V gene has CDR1 SQVTM and CDR2 ANQGSEA. V lost 7 bases to trimming and J lost 3 bases, with 12 bases between them. CDR3 in amino acids: CSAEDGKETQYF. The CDR3 DNA sequence: TGCAGCGCTGAGGACGGGAAAGAGACCCAGTACTTC.

This chain connects TRBV20-1 to TRBJ2-3, with D maybe TRBD2 (7 bases). Between the trimmed V and J ends, which lost 3 bases and 1 base, there was a span of 14 bases. Germline CDR1 DFQATT, CDR2 SNEGSKA (reference sequence). The length of the CDR3 is 15 residues. The CDR3 loop is CSASAGGPGTDTQYF. In DNA form, the CDR3 reads TGCAGTGCTAGCGCCGGGGGGCCAGGCACAGATACGCAGTATTTT.

This clonotype came up many times. This chain links TRBV5-1 with TRBJ1-1, with 9 nucleotides matching TRBD1. V was pared by 4 bases and J by 0 bases, with 13 bases of the junction left unmatched. Looked up from germline, CDR1 is SGHRS and CDR2 is YFSETQ. This CDR3 has 18 residues. The CDR3, as DNA: TGCGCCAGCAGCCACCGACAGGGGGGCCCGACTATGAACACTGAAGCTTTCTTT. Residues: CASSHRQGGPTMNTEAFF.

In this sample, this clonotype turned up many times. One end of the junction varies from germline; a read error may be responsible. The chain links TRBV7-7 to TRBJ2-1; 11 nucleotides agree with TRBD2. Germline CDR1 and CDR2: SSHAT and FNYEAQ (reference sequence). The CDR3 extends over 14 amino acids. The CDR3 loop is CASSSSSGGGEQFF. CDR3 DNA sequence: TGTGCTAGCAGCTCTAGTAGCGGGGGGGGTGAGCAGTTCTTC.

This clonotype was counted ten times or more. This chain joins TRBV4-1 and TRBJ2-2; D perhaps matches TRBD2 (6 bases). V dropped 4 bases and J dropped 6 bases, with 18 bases sitting between them. CDR1 is MGHRA and CDR2 is YSYEKL in the germline V gene. This CDR3 comprises 16 residues. CDR3 sequence: CASSPQPRAGPGELFF. Written as DNA, the CDR3 is TGCGCCAGCAGCCCCCAACCACGAGCGGGCCCCGGGGAGCTGTTTTTT.

This clonotype appeared many times. The chain has TRBV6-2 or TRBV6-3 and TRBJ1-5; TRBD1 might be the D (5 bases). The CDR3 spans 18 residues. Per germline, CDR1 MNHEY and CDR2 SVGEGT. With 5 bases removed from V and 3 bases from J, the gap between germline ends came to 23 bases. The CDR3 DNA follows: TGTGCCAGCAGTGACCTCCCCGGGGCAGGGTTGAACAATCAGCCCCAGCATTTT. Translating it yields CASSDLPGAGLNNQPQHF.

This clonotype came up many times. The chain couples TRBV29-1 to TRBJ1-1; D uncertain. Germline lookup yields CDR1 SQVTM and CDR2 ANQGSEA. CDR3 length: 11 amino acids. V was cut by 6 bases and J by 4 bases, with 9 bases left in between. The DNA of the CDR3 is TGCAGCGTGGCAGTGAGCACTGAAGCTTTCTTT. It translates to CSVAVSTEAFF.

This clonotype was detected many times. The J gene is TRBJ2-3, the V gene TRBV13; 8 nucleotides agree with TRBD2. Germline V CDR1 and CDR2: PRHDT, FYEKMQ (reference sequence). V lost 0 bases to trimming and J lost 6 bases; unmatched junction nucleotides: 5. The CDR3 has 15 amino acids. In DNA, the CDR3 is TGTGCCAGCAGCTTAGGGATAGCGGGACCCGATACGCAGTATTTT. Encoded protein: CASSLGIAGPDTQYF.